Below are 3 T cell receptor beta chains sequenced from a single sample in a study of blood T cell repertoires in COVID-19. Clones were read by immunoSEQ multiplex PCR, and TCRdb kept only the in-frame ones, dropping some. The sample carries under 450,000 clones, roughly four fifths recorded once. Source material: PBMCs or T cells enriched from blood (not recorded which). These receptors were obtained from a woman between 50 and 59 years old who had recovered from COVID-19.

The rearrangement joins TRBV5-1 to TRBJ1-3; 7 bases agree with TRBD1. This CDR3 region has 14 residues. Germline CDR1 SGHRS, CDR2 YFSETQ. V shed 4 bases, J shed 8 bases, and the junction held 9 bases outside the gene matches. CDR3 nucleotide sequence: TGCGCCAGCAGCGAAGGGACAGTTCCGTACACCATATATTTT. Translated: CASSEGTVPYTIYF.

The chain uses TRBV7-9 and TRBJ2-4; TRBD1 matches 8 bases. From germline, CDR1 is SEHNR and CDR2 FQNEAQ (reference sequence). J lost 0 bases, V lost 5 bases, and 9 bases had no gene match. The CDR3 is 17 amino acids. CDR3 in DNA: TGTGCCAGCAGCCGTACTACAGGGGGATTAGCCAAAAACATTCAGTACTTC. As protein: CASSRTTGGLAKNIQYF.

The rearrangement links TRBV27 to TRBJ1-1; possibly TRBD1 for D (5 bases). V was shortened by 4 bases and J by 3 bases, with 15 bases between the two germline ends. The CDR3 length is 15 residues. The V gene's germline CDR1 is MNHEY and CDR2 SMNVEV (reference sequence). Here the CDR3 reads CASSSPTIRDTEAFF. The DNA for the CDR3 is TGTGCCAGCAGTTCCCCAACAATCAGGGACACTGAAGCTTTCTTT.